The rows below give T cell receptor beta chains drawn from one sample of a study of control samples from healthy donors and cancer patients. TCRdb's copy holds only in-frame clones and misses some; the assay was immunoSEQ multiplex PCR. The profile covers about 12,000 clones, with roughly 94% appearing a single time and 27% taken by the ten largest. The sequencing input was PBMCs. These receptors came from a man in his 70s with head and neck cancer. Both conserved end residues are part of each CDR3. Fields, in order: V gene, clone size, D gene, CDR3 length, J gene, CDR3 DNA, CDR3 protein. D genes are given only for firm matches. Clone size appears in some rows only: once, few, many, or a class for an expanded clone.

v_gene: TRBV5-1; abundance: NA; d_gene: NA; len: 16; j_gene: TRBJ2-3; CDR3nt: TGCGCCAGCAGCTTGGATGGGACATCGTACTTCGATACGCAGTATTTT; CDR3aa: CASSLDGTSYFDTQYF
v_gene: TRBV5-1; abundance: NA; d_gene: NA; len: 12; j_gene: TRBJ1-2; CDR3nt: TGCGCCAGCAGCTCCGAGGGGGTAGGCTACACCTTC; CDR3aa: CASSSEGVGYTF
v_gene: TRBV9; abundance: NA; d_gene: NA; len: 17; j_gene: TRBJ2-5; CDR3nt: TGTGCCAGCAGCGTAGGGGCATCCGCTACTCTCCAAGAGACCCAGTACTTC; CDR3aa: CASSVGASATLQETQYF
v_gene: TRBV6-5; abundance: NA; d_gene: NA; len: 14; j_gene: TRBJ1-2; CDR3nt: TGTGCCAGCACCCTAAAGGCTTATAACTATGGCTACACCTTC; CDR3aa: CASTLKAYNYGYTF
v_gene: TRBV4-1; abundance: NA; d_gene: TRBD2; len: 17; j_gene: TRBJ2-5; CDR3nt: TGCGCCAGCAGCCATGAACCGGGACTAGCGGGCGGGGGGGCCCAGTACTTC; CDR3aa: CASSHEPGLAGGGAQYF
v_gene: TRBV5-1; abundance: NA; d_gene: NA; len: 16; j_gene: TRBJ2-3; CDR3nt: TGCGCCAGCAGCCCGGGGGCGGGAGTAAGGACAGATACGCAGTATTTT; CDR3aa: CASSPGAGVRTDTQYF
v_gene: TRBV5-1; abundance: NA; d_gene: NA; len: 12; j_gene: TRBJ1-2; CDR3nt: TGCGCCAGCAGCATAGGGGGAGATGGCTACACCTTC; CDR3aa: CASSIGGDGYTF
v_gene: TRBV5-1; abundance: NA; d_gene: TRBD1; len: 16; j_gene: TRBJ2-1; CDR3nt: TGCGCCAGCAGCTTGTTTGGACAGGGGAAGGGAAATGAGCAGTTCTTC; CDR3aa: CASSLFGQGKGNEQFF
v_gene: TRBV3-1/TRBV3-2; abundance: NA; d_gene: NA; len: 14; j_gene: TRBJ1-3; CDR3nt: TGTGCCAGCAGCCAAGTACGGACCGTAGACACCATATATTTT; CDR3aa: CASSQVRTVDTIYF
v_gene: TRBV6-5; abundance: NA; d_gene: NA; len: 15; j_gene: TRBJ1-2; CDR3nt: TGTGCCAGCAGGCGGGGTCCGGGGGCTAACTATGGCTACACCTTC; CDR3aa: CASRRGPGANYGYTF
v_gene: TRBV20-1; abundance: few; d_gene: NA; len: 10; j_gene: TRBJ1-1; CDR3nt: TGCAGTGCTAGACACCCTGAAGCTTTCTTT; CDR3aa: CSARHPEAFF
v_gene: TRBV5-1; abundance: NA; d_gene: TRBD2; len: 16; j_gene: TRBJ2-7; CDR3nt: TGCGCCAGCAGCCCATCACTAGCGGGGGCTTCCTACGAGCAGTACTTC; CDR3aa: CASSPSLAGASYEQYF
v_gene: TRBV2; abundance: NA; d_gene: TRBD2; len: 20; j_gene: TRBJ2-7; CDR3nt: TGTGCCAGCAGTGTGGGGTCTATTTTTGGGACTAGCGGTACCCCCTACGAGCAGTACTTC; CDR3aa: CASSVGSIFGTSGTPYEQYF
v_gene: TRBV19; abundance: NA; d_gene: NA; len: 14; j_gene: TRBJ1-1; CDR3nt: TGTGCCAGTAGTACGGAGTGGCCGAACACTGAAGCTTTCTTT; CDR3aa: CASSTEWPNTEAFF
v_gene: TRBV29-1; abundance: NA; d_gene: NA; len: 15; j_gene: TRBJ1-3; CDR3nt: TGCAGCGTTGAAGAAGGGAGGGTGACTGGAAACACCATATATTTT; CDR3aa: CSVEEGRVTGNTIYF
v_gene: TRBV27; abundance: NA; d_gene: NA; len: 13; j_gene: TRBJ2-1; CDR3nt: TGTGCCAGCAGACGCCCGGACCTCAATGAGCAGTTCTTC; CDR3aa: CASRRPDLNEQFF
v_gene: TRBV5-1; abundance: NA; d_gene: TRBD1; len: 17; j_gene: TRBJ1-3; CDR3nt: TGCGCCAGCAGCTTGGACCCGACAGGGGCCTCTGGAAACACCATATATTTT; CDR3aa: CASSLDPTGASGNTIYF
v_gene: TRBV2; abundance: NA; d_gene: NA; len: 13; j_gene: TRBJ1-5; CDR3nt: TGTGCCAGCAGTGGGCTCTTGGAGACGACCCAGCATTTT; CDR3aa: CASSGLLETTQHF
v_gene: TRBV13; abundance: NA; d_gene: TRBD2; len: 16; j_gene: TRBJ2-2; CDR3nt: TGTGCCAGCAGCTTACTCGGGACTAGCGGCGCCGGGGAGCTGTTTTTT; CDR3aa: CASSLLGTSGAGELFF
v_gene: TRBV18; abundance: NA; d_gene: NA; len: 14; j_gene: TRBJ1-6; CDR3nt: TGTGCCAGCTCACCAGGGGGCCGGGGTTCACCCCTCCACTTT; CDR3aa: CASSPGGRGSPLHF
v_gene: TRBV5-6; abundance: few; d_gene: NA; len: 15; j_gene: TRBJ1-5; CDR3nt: TGTGCCAGCAGCCGGACAGAGTATAGCAATCAGCCCCAGCATTTT; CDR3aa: CASSRTEYSNQPQHF
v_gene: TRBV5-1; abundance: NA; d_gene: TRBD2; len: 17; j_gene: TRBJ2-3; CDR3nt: TGCGCCAGCAGCTTGGGAACCCTAGCGGGACACACAGATACGCAGTATTTT; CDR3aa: CASSLGTLAGHTDTQYF
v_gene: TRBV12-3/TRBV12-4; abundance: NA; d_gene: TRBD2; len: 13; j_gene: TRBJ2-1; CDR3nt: TGTGCCAGCAGTTTACAGACTAGCGGGGAGCAGTTCTTC; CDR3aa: CASSLQTSGEQFF
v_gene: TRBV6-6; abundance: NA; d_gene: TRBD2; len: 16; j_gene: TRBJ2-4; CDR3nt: TGTGCCAGCAGGGGACTAGCGGGAAGAGCCAAAAACATTCAGTACTTC; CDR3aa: CASRGLAGRAKNIQYF
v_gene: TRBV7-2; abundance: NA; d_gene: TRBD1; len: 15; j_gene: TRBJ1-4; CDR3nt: TGTGCCAGCAGCTGGGGGGACAGCAGTAATGAAAAACTGTTTTTT; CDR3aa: CASSWGDSSNEKLFF
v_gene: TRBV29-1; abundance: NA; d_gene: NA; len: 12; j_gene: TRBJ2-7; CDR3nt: TGCAGCGTTGCGGGAGTCCCCTACGAGCAGTACTTC; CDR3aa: CSVAGVPYEQYF
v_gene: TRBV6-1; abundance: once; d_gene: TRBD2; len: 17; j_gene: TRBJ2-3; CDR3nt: TGTGCCAGCAGTGAAAGGGTTAGCGGGGGGGCTGTAGATACGCAGTATTTT; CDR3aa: CASSERVSGGAVDTQYF
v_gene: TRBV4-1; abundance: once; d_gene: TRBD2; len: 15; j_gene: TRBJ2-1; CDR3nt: TGCGCCAGCAGCCAAGACAGGACTAGCGGGATAGAGCAGTTCTTC; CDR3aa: CASSQDRTSGIEQFF
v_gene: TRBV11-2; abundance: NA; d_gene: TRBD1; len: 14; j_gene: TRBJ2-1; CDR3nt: TGTGCCAGCAGCTTCATTCAGGGGGCGGGTGAGCAGTTCTTC; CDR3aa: CASSFIQGAGEQFF
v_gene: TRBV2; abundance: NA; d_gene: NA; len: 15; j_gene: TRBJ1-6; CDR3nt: TGTGCCAGCAGTGAAGCTGGGGCAGTTAATTCACCCCTCCACTTT; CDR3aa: CASSEAGAVNSPLHF
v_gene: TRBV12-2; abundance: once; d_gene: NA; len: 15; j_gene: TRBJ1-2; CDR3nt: TGTGCAAGTCGCTTACCCGGGGAGGGCTATTATGGCTACACCTTC; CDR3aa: CASRLPGEGYYGYTF
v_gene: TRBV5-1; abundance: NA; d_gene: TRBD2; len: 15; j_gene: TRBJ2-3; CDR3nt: TGCGCCAGCAGCTTGGGGCTAGCGGGGGGAGATACGCAGTATTTT; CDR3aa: CASSLGLAGGDTQYF
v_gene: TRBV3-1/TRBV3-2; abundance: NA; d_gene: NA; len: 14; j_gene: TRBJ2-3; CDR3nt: TGTGCCAGCAGCCTGGGACTGTCCACAGATACGCAGTATTTT; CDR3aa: CASSLGLSTDTQYF
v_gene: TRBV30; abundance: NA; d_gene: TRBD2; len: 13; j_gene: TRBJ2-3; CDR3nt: TGTGCCTGGGGACTAGCGGGAGGTGGAACGCAGTATTTT; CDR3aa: CAWGLAGGGTQYF
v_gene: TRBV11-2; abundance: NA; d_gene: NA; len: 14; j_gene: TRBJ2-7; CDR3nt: TGTGCCAGCAGCCTCTCGAGGGAGCACTACGAGCAGTACTTC; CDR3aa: CASSLSREHYEQYF
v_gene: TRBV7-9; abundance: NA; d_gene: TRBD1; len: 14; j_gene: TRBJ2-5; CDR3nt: TGTGCCAGCAGCTTGGACAGGGCAGGGGAGACCCAGTACTTC; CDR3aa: CASSLDRAGETQYF
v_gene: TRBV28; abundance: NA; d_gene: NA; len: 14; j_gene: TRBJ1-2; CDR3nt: TGTGCCAGCAGGGAGACAGGTACTAACTATGGCTACACCTTC; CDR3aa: CASRETGTNYGYTF
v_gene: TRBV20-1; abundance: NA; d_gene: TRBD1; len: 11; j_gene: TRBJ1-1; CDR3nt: TGCAGTGCTGCCGACAGGGGGGGGGCTTTCTTT; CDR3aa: CSAADRGGAFF
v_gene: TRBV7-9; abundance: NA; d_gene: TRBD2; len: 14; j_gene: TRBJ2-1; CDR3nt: TGTGCCAGCAGGGATCGGGAGGCGTACAATGAGCAGTTCTTC; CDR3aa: CASRDREAYNEQFF
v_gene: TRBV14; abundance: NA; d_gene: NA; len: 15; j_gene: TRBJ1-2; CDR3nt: TGTGCCAGCAGCCAAGATTATGGGGGCCGGCGGGGCTACACCTTC; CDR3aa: CASSQDYGGRRGYTF
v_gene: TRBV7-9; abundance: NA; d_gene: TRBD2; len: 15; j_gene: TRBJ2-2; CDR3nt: TGTGCCAGCAGCTTTGCTGGCGGGGGGGCCGAGGAGCTGTTTTTT; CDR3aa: CASSFAGGGAEELFF
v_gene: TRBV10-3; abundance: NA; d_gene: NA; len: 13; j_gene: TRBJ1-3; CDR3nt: TGTGCCATAAGGAGGGATCTGGGAAACACCATATATTTT; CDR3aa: CAIRRDLGNTIYF
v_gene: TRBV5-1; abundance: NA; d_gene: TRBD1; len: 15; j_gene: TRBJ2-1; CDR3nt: TGCGCCAGCAGCAGGGGGACAGGGGCTGGGAATGAGCAGTTCTTC; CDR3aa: CASSRGTGAGNEQFF
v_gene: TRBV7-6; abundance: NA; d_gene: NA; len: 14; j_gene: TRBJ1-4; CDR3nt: TGTGCCAGCAGCCTGGAAGCAACTAATGAAAAACTGTTTTTT; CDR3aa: CASSLEATNEKLFF
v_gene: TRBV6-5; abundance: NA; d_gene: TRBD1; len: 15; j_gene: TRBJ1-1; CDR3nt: TGTGCCAGCAGTTACTTTAGCAGGGGGCGGACTGAAGCTTTCTTT; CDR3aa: CASSYFSRGRTEAFF